This T cell receptor beta chain was recorded in a study of cytomegalovirus exposure and HLA in healthy donors. Study details: Genotyping showed roughly 86% of 398 donors falling in the Caucasian-associated ancestry cluster.

This CDR3 has 16 residues. CDR1 is SGDLS, CDR2 YYNGEE, per germline. Trimming cost V 0 bases and J 8 bases; bases outside gene matches: 12. PCR used 60 Vbeta primers and 13 Jbeta primers. Sequenced by immunoSEQ multiplex PCR; TCRdb stores in-frame clones only, minus some. The data show about 140,000 clones, 75% to 90% seen once. This TCR came from a female donor in good health and CMV-seronegative. The sequencing input was PBMCs. The gene calls are TRBV9 and TRBJ1-2; 8 bases match TRBD1. CDR3 residues: CASSVEARQGTRGYTF. CDR3 DNA sequence: TGTGCCAGCAGCGTAGAAGCTAGACAGGGGACTCGAGGCTACACCTTC. The full variable domain, in which reference TRBV9 and TRBJ1-2 provide the parts outside the CDR3, is DSGVTQTPKHLITATGQRVTLRCSPRSGDLSVYWYQQSLDQGLQFLIQYYNGEERAKGNILERFSAQQFPDLHSELNLSSLELGDSALYFCASSVEARQGTRGYTFGSGTRLTVV.